The clone carrying this T cell receptor (beta chain) was detected ten times or more. This sample was taken from a study of T-cell reconstitution after alpha-beta-depleted transplantation in children. CDR3 length equals 14 residues. Trimming stripped 0 bases from V and 4 bases from J, with 8 bases between. Germline V lookup: CDR1 MGHDK, CDR2 SYGVNS. Preparation of the TCRbeta library used unique molecular identifiers. TCRdb re-called the PCR reads through MiXCR, storing one row per CDR3 protein. Altogether 150,000 to 250,000 distinct CDR3 sequences are present, 5.5% to 7% being singletons, with the ten largest covering about 5%.

The TCR originated in a girl under three years old with combined immunodeficiency, due to receive a stem cell transplant. Specimen: PBMCs, collected before TCRalphabeta/CD19-depleted stem cell transplant. The rearrangement uses TRBV25-1 and TRBJ2-3; no clear D. CDR3 in amino acids: CASSEYFEADTQYF. DNA for the CDR3: TGTGCCAGCAGTGAATATTTCGAAGCAGATACGCAGTATTTT.